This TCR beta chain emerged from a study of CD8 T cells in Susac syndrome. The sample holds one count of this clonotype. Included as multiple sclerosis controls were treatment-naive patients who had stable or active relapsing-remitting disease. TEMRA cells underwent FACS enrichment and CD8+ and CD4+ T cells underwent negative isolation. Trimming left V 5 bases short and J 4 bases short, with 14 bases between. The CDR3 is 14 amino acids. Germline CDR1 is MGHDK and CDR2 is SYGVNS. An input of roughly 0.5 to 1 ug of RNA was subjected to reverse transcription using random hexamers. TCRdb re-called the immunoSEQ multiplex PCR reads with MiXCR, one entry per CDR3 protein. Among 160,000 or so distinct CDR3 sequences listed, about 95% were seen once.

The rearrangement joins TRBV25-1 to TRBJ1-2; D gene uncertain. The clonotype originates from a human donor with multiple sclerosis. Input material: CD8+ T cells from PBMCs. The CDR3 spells CASSFRTDLYGYTF. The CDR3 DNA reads TGTGCCAGCAGTTTTAGGACGGACCTCTATGGCTACACCTTC.